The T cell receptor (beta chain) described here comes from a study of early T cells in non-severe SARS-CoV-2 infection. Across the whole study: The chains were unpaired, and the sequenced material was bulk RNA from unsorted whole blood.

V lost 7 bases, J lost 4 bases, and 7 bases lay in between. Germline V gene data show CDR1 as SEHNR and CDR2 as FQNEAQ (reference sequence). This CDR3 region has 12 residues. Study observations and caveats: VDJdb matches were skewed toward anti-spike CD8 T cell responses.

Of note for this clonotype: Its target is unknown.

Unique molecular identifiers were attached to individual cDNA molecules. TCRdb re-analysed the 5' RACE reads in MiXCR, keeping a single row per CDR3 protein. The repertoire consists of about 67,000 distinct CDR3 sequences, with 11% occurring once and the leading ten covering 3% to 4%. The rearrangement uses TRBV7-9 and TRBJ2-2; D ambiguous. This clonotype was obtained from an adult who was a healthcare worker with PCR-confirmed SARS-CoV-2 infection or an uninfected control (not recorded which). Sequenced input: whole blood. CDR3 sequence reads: CASTLSTGELFF. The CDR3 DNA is TGTGCCAGCACCCTCTCCACCGGGGAGCTGTTTTTT.